This T cell receptor beta chain came from a study of cytomegalovirus exposure and HLA in healthy donors. Per the germline V gene, CDR1 is SGHNT and CDR2 is YYREEE (reference sequence). V lost 3 bases to trimming and J lost 3 bases, with 16 bases between them. The CDR3 runs to 15 residues. PCR employed 60 Vbeta and 13 Jbeta primers. Profiled with immunoSEQ multiplex PCR; TCRdb holds only in-frame clones, not every one. The data contain over 100,000 clones, 60% to 85% of them singletons. This chain links TRBV5-4 with TRBJ2-7; the D is unclear. The source is a female donor in good health and CMV-seronegative. The sequenced material came from PBMCs. The CDR3 reads CASSSDQVLNYEQYF. Written as DNA, the CDR3 is TGTGCCAGCAGCTCAGATCAGGTATTAAACTACGAGCAGTACTTC.